These 22 T cell receptor beta chains were all obtained from the same sample, sequenced in a study of response to subunit inactivated influenza vaccine. TCRdb reanalysed the RT-PCR reads using MiXCR and keeps one entry per CDR3 protein. The repertoire holds 530,000 or so distinct CDR3 sequences, with roughly 25% as singletons. The sample consisted of CD4+ T cells sorted from PBMCs, taken about 5 days after vaccination. Receptor source: a man aged 45-65 years who received an inactivated influenza vaccine.

V and J are TRBV5-5 and TRBJ2-7; tentative D call: TRBD1 (5 bases). V was cut by 2 bases and J by 1 base, with 16 bases left in between. Germline V CDR1 and CDR2: SGHKS, YYEKEE (reference sequence). The CDR3 is 16 amino acids. CDR3 DNA: TGTGCCAGCAGCTTCCGACAGTTAACTCTATCCTACGAGCAGTACTTC. Residues: CASSFRQLTLSYEQYF.

This clonotype was seen only once. CDR3 coding DNA: TGCGCCAGCAGCCAGCTCGGACTAGCGGGGGGACCGCATCAAGACCATGAGCAGTTCTTC. This translates into CASSQLGLAGGPHQDHEQFF. The V gene is TRBV4-1, the J gene TRBJ2-1, with 14 bases identical to TRBD2. Germline-derived CDR1 and CDR2 are MGHRA and YSYEKL. With 3 bases clipped from V and 8 bases from J, the junction kept 18 bases outside the gene matches. This CDR3 has 20 residues.

This clonotype showed up just a few times. The chain employs TRBV10-3 and TRBJ1-5; 7 bases line up with TRBD1. V dropped 4 bases and J dropped 6; count of bases not matched to a gene: 6. The CDR3 is 14 amino acids. CDR1 ENHRY and CDR2 SYGVKD come from the germline V gene. The CDR3 coding sequence is TGTGCCATCAGTGGGCAGGGGGGGGGTCAGCCCCAGCATTTT. Amino acid sequence: CAISGQGGGQPQHF.

A few counts support this clonotype. The chain employs TRBV5-1 and TRBJ2-5; D is unclear. Trimming shortened V by 3 bases and J by 2 bases, and 26 bases separated the two germline ends. The germline CDR1 and CDR2 sequences are SGHRS and YFSETQ. The CDR3 spans 19 residues. This chain's CDR3 is CASSSNWGPRTGPQETQYF. DNA for the CDR3: TGCGCCAGCAGCTCGAATTGGGGTCCCCGTACTGGGCCACAAGAGACCCAGTACTTC.

The chain carries TRBV7-2 and TRBJ2-1, with D maybe TRBD2 (6 bases). The CDR3 is made up of 17 amino acids. V was cut by 2 bases and J by 6 bases, with 20 bases left in between. CDR1 SGHTA and CDR2 FQGNSA come from the germline V gene. The CDR3 protein is CASSLRIVSGSGNEQFF. The DNA of the CDR3 is TGTGCCAGCAGCTTAAGGATAGTTTCCGGGAGTGGCAATGAGCAGTTCTTC.

The chain employs TRBV6-1 and TRBJ1-1; unclear D gene. Germline CDR1 MNHNS, CDR2 SASEGT. The CDR3 covers 13 residues. V was clipped by 6 bases and J by 0 bases, with 8 bases between them. The CDR3 reads CASRTPVNTEAFF. The CDR3 nucleotides read TGTGCCAGCAGAACCCCAGTGAACACTGAAGCTTTCTTT.

V gene TRBV7-2 combines with J gene TRBJ2-5; 8 bases agree with TRBD2. V dropped 2 bases and J dropped 0; count of bases not matched to a gene: 5. CDR3 length: 16 residues. Germline lookup yields CDR1 SGHTA and CDR2 FQGNSA. CDR3 residues: CASSLNGLANQETQYF. CDR3 nucleotides: TGTGCCAGCAGCTTAAACGGACTAGCTAACCAAGAGACCCAGTACTTC.

This clonotype came up a few times. This chain joins TRBV29-1 and TRBJ1-4; TRBD1 might be the D (5 bases). The V gene lost 3 bases and the J gene lost 4 bases, with 12 bases spanning the gap. The CDR3 spans 14 residues. The germline CDR1 and CDR2 sequences are SQVTM and ANQGSEA. CDR3 sequence: CSVEKWQGNEKLFF. The CDR3 DNA follows: TGCAGCGTTGAGAAGTGGCAGGGTAATGAAAAACTGTTTTTT.

This clonotype was counted a few times. The V gene is TRBV20-1, the J gene TRBJ1-2, with 8 bases aligning to TRBD1. The CDR3 loop spans 11 amino acids. Germline CDR1 and CDR2: DFQATT and SNEGSKA (reference sequence). V shed 2 bases and J 8 bases; nucleotides not matched to a gene: 1. CDR3 DNA: TGCAGTGCTAGACAGGGGGCGGGCTACACCTTC. This encodes CSARQGAGYTF.

This clonotype has more than one count but fewer than ten. The chain couples TRBV27 to TRBJ1-2; 7 bases agree with TRBD1. J was trimmed by 0 bases and V by 2 bases; bases with no gene match: 12. The CDR3 runs 18 residues. In germline, CDR1 is MNHEY, CDR2 SMNVEV (reference sequence). Here the CDR3 DNA reads TGTGCCAGCAGTTTAGAAGGACAGGCGGGGAAGGCTAACTATGGCTACACCTTC. It specifies CASSLEGQAGKANYGYTF.

The rearrangement links TRBV10-3 to TRBJ2-5, with D unresolved. V was cut by 5 bases and J by 2 bases, with 12 bases left in between. Germline V gene sequence: CDR1 ENHRY, CDR2 SYGVKD. The CDR3 consists of 14 residues. The CDR3 coding sequence is TGTGCCATCAGTCCAAATATACGGCAAGAGACCCAGTACTTC. Encoded protein: CAISPNIRQETQYF.

The V and J genes are TRBV7-2 and TRBJ2-7; TRBD1 agrees at 10 bases. The J segment lost 4 bases and the V segment lost 3 bases, leaving 6 bases of the junction unmatched. Germline assignment: CDR1 SGHTA and CDR2 FQGNSA. The CDR3 has 15 residues. The CDR3, as DNA: TGTGCCAGCAGCTTGAAGACAGGGGGCGCGTACGAGCAGTACTTC. This encodes CASSLKTGGAYEQYF.

This clonotype was seen only once. It may be a read error: a sequence one base away is much more abundant. The V call is TRBV5-1, the J call TRBJ2-7; a possible D gene is TRBD1 (6 bases). Germline V lookup: CDR1 SGHRS, CDR2 YFSETQ. CDR3 length: 13 amino acids. Deletions cut 0 bases from V and 9 bases from J, with 13 bases between. CDR3 protein: CASSLAQGDVQYF. The CDR3 DNA reads TGCGCCAGCAGCTTGGCACAGGGCGACGTGCAGTACTTC.

This clonotype was picked up a small number of times. V and J are TRBV12-3 or TRBV12-4 and TRBJ2-2, with TRBD2 identical over 7 bases. CDR3 length: 14 amino acids. V was pared by 3 bases and J by 3 bases, with 1 base of the junction left unmatched. CDR3 DNA: TGTGCCAGCAGTTTTGCGGGGGACACCGGGGAGCTGTTTTTT. Protein product: CASSFAGDTGELFF.

This clonotype appeared a few times. This chain connects TRBV5-1 to TRBJ2-7; 9 bases align to TRBD1. The CDR3 spans 16 residues. V lost 5 bases and J lost 2; bases outside the gene matches: 11. CDR1 and CDR2 from the germline V gene are SGHRS and YFSETQ. For the CDR3, the DNA is TGCGCCAGCAGGAAGATTCCGGGACAGGGCCCCTACGAGCAGTACTTC. This translates into CASRKIPGQGPYEQYF. The variable domain in full, with the rest retrieved from reference TRBV5-1 and TRBJ2-7, is KAGVTQTPRYLIKTRGQQVTLSCSPISGHRSVSWYQQTPGQGLQFLFEYFSETQRNKGNFPGRFSGRQFSNSRSEMNVSTLELGDSALYLCASRKIPGQGPYEQYFGPGTRLTVT.

The chain joins TRBV7-2 to TRBJ2-3; TRBD2 might be the D (6 bases). V was trimmed by 1 base and J by 6 bases, leaving 11 bases between them. The CDR3 contains 14 residues. Germline CDR1 SGHTA, CDR2 FQGNSA. CDR3 sequence reads: CASSLDGGGDTQYF. As DNA, the CDR3 is TGTGCCAGCAGCTTAGATGGGGGAGGTGATACGCAGTATTTT.

This clonotype has just a few counts. The genes are TRBV20-1 and TRBJ1-1; the D is unclear. CDR3 length equals 13 residues. Between the trimmed V and J ends, which lost 5 bases and 0 bases, there was a span of 10 bases. Germline CDR1 reads DFQATT; CDR2 reads SNEGSKA (reference sequence). The DNA for the CDR3 is TGCAGTGCTTACAACGCCATGAACACTGAAGCTTTCTTT. It is translated as CSAYNAMNTEAFF.

This clonotype was observed a few times. The chain has TRBV5-1 and TRBJ2-1; 10 nucleotides line up with TRBD1. The CDR3 loop spans 15 amino acids. Germline V gene lookup returns CDR1 SGHRS and CDR2 YFSETQ. Trimming took 5 bases from V and 3 from J; bases not matched to a gene: 5. DNA of the CDR3: TGCGCCAGCAGGACAGGGGGCTCTTTCTACAATGAGCAGTTCTTC. It is translated as CASRTGGSFYNEQFF.

This clonotype was counted between two and nine times. The chain joins TRBV29-1 to TRBJ2-7, with 7 bases aligning to TRBD2. Germline V gene lookup returns CDR1 SQVTM and CDR2 ANQGSEA. CDR3 length equals 12 residues. V was clipped by 4 bases and J by 4 bases; unmatched bases: 4. The CDR3 coding sequence is TGCAGCGTTGGTGAGCGGGGATACGAGCAGTACTTC. Translating gives CSVGERGYEQYF.

The chain employs TRBV9 and TRBJ1-1, with 10 bases aligning to TRBD1. This CDR3 comprises 15 residues. Germline V gene data show CDR1 as SGDLS and CDR2 as YYNGEE. With V trimmed by 4 bases and J by 5 bases, 8 bases remained unmatched. CDR3 DNA sequence: TGTGCCAGCAGCCCGCGACAGGGGGCCTGGACTGAAGCTTTCTTT. It specifies CASSPRQGAWTEAFF. The full variable domain, its missing parts supplied by reference TRBV9 and TRBJ1-1, is DSGVTQTPKHLITATGQRVTLRCSPRSGDLSVYWYQQSLDQGLQFLIQYYNGEERAKGNILERFSAQQFPDLHSELNLSSLELGDSALYFCASSPRQGAWTEAFFGQGTRLTVV.

This clonotype has a handful of counts. The V gene is TRBV20-1, the J gene TRBJ2-7; 9 bases agree with TRBD1. CDR3 length: 14 amino acids. Per the germline V gene, CDR1 is DFQATT and CDR2 is SNEGSKA (reference sequence). The junction had 4 bases not matched to a gene; V was cut back by 1 base and J by 3 bases. The CDR3 loop reads CSARVTGGRYEQYF. The DNA for the CDR3 is TGCAGTGCTAGAGTAACAGGGGGCCGCTACGAGCAGTACTTC.

This clonotype occurred a few times. This chain joins TRBV7-2 and TRBJ2-5; D ambiguous. The CDR3 runs 15 residues. Germline V lookup: CDR1 SGHTA, CDR2 FQGNSA. Trimming removed 5 bases at V and 5 bases at J, with 18 bases between. CDR3 in amino acids: CASSHAQVSFETQYF. The CDR3 DNA reads TGTGCCAGCAGCCATGCCCAGGTTTCGTTCGAGACCCAGTACTTC. Based on the CDR3 plus reference TRBV7-2 and TRBJ2-5, the full variable domain is GAGVSQSPSNKVTEKGKDVELRCDPISGHTALYWYRQSLGQGLEFLIYFQGNSAPDKSGLPSDRFSAERTGGSVSTLTIQRTQQEDSAVYLCASSHAQVSFETQYFGPGTRLLVL.